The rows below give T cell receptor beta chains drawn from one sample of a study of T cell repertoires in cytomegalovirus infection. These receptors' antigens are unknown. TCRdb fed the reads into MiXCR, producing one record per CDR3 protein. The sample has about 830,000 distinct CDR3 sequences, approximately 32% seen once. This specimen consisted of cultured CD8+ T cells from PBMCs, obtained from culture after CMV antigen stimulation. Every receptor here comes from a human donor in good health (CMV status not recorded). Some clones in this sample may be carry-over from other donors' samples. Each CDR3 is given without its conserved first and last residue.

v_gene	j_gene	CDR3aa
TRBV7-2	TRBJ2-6	ASSPYVGTLSGANVLT
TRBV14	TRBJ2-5	ASSQLTSGGPGGTQY
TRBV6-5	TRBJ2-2	ASSYTHRVAGGLINAGELF
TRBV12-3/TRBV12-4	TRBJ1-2	ASSLGSSRYT
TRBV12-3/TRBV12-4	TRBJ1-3	ASSGESRDSRPNTIY
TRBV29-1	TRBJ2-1	SVLAGDRIYNEQF
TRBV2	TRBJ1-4	ASGGTVNEKLF
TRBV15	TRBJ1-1	ATSTRTGGWTEAF
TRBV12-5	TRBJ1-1	ASGTSGTATEAF
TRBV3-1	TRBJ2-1	ASSQDMDNEQF
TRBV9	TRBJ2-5	ASSSFDGGPQETQY
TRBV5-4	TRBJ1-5	AFTSAWTGSNQPQH
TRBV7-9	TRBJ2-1	ASSPPGGKPNEQF
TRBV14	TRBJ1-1	ASSQIFTGGRQSTEAF
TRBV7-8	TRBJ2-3	ASSTRLAGELVTDTQY
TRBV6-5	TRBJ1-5	ASSTGQFNQPQH
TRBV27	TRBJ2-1	ASSLFGVSRNEQF
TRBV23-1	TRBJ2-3	ASSLTGRSRTDTQY
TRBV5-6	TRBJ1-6	ASSRNRRIYSPLH
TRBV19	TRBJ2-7	ASMIRDGDSYEQY
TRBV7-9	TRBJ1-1	ASSSSPGGSTDTEAF
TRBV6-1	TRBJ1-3	ASSEVGAPGNTIY
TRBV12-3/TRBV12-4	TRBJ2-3	ASRGLAGGPGVSTDTQY
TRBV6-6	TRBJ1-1	ASRSTDSTEAF
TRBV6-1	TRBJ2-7	ASSEWGSSYEQY
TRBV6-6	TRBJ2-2	ASSFSGQGRTGELF
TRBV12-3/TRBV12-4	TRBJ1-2	ASSLQAGTGGDYT
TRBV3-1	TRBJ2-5	ASSPRDRVQETQY
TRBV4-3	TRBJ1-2	ASSQDDSGRSTYYGYT
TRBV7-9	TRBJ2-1	ASTGTGVYNEQF
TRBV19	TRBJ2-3	ASSTGLAGGPNTDTQY
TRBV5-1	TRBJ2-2	ASSEGQGAWTGELF
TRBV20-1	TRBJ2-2	SARDPVRETGELF
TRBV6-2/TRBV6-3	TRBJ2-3	ASSRLAGGQFHADTQY
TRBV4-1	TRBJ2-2	ASSQALKGRQTGELF
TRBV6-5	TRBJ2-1	ASRNRDIPNNEQF
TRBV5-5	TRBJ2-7	ASSGGTVSSYEQY
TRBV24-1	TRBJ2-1	ATSSTINEQF
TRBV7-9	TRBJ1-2	ASSENRDRGTYGYT
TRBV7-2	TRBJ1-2	ATPEQNYGYT
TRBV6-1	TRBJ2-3	ASSQGQGASVRADTQY
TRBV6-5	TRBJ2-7	ASSHPGTGTYEQY
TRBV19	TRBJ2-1	ASSSSLPGQGNYNEQF
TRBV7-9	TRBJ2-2	ASTLAGTGNTGELF
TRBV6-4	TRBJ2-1	ASSEEGGSTYNEQF
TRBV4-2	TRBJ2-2	ASSPTWETSYLAGELF
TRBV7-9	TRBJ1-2	ASSSPNPLYSQGEPTHGYT
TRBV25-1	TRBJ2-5	ASSVHQETQY
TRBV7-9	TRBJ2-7	ASSLNRGLYEQY
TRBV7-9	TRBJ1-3	ASSPFFGTGNGPGNTIY
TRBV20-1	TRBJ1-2	SARTSEYGYT
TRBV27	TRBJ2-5	ASSISPEKTQY
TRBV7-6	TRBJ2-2	ASSLTSENTGELF
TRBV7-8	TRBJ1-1	ASSSGSPEAF
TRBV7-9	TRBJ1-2	ASSREQGPGYT
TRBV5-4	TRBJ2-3	ASSKGTSGGAHPDTQY
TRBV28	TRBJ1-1	ASRPLQGGTEAF